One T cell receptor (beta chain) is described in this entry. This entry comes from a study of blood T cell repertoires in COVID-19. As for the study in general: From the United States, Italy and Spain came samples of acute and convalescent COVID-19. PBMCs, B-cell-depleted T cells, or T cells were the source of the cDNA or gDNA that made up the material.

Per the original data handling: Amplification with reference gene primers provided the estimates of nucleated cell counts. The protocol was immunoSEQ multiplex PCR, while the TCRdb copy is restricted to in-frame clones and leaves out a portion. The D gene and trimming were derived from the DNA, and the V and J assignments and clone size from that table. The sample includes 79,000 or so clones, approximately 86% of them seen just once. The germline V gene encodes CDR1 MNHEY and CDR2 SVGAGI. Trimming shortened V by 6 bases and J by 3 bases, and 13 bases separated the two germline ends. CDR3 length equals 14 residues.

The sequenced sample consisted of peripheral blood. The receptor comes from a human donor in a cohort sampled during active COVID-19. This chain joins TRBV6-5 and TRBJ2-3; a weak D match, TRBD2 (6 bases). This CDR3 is CASRVDAGTDTQYF. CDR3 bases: TGTGCCAGCAGGGTGGACGCGGGGACAGATACGCAGTATTTT.